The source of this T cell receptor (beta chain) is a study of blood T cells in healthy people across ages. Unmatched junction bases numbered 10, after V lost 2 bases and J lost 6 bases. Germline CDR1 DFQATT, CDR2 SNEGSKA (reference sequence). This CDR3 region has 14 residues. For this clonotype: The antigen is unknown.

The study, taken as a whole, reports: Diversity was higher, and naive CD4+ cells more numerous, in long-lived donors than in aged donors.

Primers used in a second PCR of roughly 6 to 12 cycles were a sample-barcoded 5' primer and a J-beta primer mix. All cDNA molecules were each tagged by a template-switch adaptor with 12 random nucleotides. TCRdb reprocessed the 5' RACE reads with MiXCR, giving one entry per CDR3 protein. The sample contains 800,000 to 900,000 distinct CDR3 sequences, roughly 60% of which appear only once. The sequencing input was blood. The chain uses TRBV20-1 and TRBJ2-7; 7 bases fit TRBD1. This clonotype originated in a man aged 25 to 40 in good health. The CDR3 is CSARPDRESGEQYF. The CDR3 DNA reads TGCAGTGCTAGACCCGACAGGGAATCTGGCGAGCAGTACTTC.